This TCR beta chain emerged from a study of T cell responses to AZD1222 COVID-19 vaccine. The study, taken as a whole, reports: Regions left unmutated in variants are reportedly the target of nearly half of spike-specific TCRs. Two AZD1222 doses significantly raised spike-specific TCR breadth and depth over controls.

This table comes from immunoSEQ multiplex PCR, and its TCRdb copy is limited to in-frame clones, with some not included. There are roughly 120,000 clones in the sample; approximately 89% occur only once, and about 5% lies in the top ten. The CDR3 length is 17 residues. Germline CDR1 SQVTM, CDR2 ANQGSEA. V dropped 0 bases and J dropped 2; count of bases not matched to a gene: 12. Notes on this clone: No antigen is known for it.

The origin of this receptor is an adult in good health. This material consisted of peripheral blood, taken on day 0 of AZD1222 vaccination. The chain uses TRBV29-1 and TRBJ1-2; 7 positions match TRBD1. The CDR3 sequence is CSVEDLGVQGRNYGYTF. The CDR3 DNA follows: TGCAGCGTTGAAGATCTCGGGGTACAGGGGAGGAACTATGGCTACACCTTC.